This T cell receptor (beta chain) is from a study of T-cell memory formation after mild COVID-19. Notes on this clonotype: What it binds is unknown.

The ends were cut back, 2 bases at V and 4 bases at J, with 15 bases in the middle. Germline lookup yields CDR1 SGHTA and CDR2 FQGNSA. CDR3 length: 16 amino acids. Study-wide results and caveats: Contracting CD4+ clones sat mainly in CM and EM; CD8+ in EMRA.

A single record per CDR3 protein comes from TCRdb applying MiXCR to the 5' RACE reads. The sample contains 350,000 to 500,000 distinct CDR3 sequences, more than 15% of which appear only once. Sequencing was carried out using PBMCs or a T cell subset sorted from them (not recorded which). This chain joins TRBV7-2 and TRBJ1-3; D is unresolved. The clonotype comes from a man aged 18 to 30 who had mild COVID-19 (a few samples of this study predate the infection). Cell type and time point are not known. The CDR3 loop is CASSLSGGREGNTIYF. DNA for the CDR3: TGTGCCAGCAGCTTATCGGGCGGCAGAGAAGGAAACACCATATATTTT. Drawing the rest from reference TRBV7-2 and TRBJ1-3, the complete variable domain is GAGVSQSPSNKVTEKGKDVELRCDPISGHTALYWYRQSLGQGLEFLIYFQGNSAPDKSGLPSDRFSAERTGGSVSTLTIQRTQQEDSAVYLCASSLSGGREGNTIYFGEGSWLTVV.